The 5 T cell receptor beta chains listed next were all sequenced from one sample in a study of regulatory and conventional T cells in RAG deficiency. This table comes from immunoSEQ multiplex PCR, and its TCRdb copy is limited to in-frame clones, with some not included. This sample has more than 20,000 clones; around 92% occur once, and the top ten carry less than 0.85%. Blood CD4+ CD25-low CD127-high conventional T cells supplied the genomic DNA template. This same sample was also part of a study on regulatory T cells. Per that study: Primers: 52 TRBV forward and 13 TRBJ reverse.

The sequenced material came from CD4+ T cells sorted from blood. These TCRs come from a human donor in good health.

The chain employs TRBV4-2 and TRBJ1-2; D is unresolved. This CDR3 contains 15 residues. CDR1 is LGHNA and CDR2 is YNFKEQ in the germline V gene. Trimming pared 0 bases from V and 7 bases from J, leaving 15 bases between. For the CDR3, the DNA is TGTGCCAGCAGCCAAGAGGGGTCAGGTGGTTCTGGCTACACCTTC. Translation gives CASSQEGSGGSGYTF.

This chain links TRBV13 with TRBJ2-7, with D possibly being TRBD1 (5 bases). With 5 bases removed from V and 1 base from J, the gap between germline ends came to 12 bases. Germline-derived CDR1 and CDR2 are PRHDT and FYEKMQ (reference sequence). This CDR3 has 14 amino acids. In DNA form, the CDR3 reads TGTGCCAGCAGCCTGACAGTACAATCCTACGAGCAGTACTTC. Translated, it gives CASSLTVQSYEQYF.

The gene calls are TRBV7-3 and TRBJ2-1; TRBD2 matches 10 bases. CDR1 is SGHTA and CDR2 is FQGTGA in the germline V gene. CDR3 length: 15 amino acids. V shed 1 base, J shed 11 bases, and the junction held 8 bases outside the gene matches. DNA for the CDR3: TGTGCCAGCAGCTTAATGCCAACTAGCGGGGACAAGCAGTTCTTC. Protein: CASSLMPTSGDKQFF.

The chain employs TRBV11-1 and TRBJ2-2; 7 nucleotides match TRBD1. Trimming took 5 bases from V and 1 from J; bases not matched to a gene: 1. Germline assignment: CDR1 SGHAT and CDR2 FQDESV (reference sequence). The CDR3 loop spans 14 amino acids. In nucleotides, the CDR3 is TGTGCCAGCAGCCACAGGGGGAACACCGGGGAGCTGTTTTTT. It yields the protein CASSHRGNTGELFF.

CDR3 loop: CASKPAGGKNEQFF. Here the CDR3 DNA reads TGCGCCAGCAAACCAGCGGGAGGAAAGAATGAGCAGTTCTTC. The genes are TRBV10-2 and TRBJ2-1; 9 bases are shared with TRBD2. Trimming cost V 7 bases and J 7 bases; bases outside gene matches: 8. CDR3 length equals 14 residues. The germline CDR1 and CDR2 sequences are WSHSY and SAAADI.